This TCR beta chain was sequenced during a study of blood T cell repertoires in COVID-19. CDR3 length: 13 amino acids. Germline CDR1 SGHRS, CDR2 YFSETQ. V was clipped by 5 bases and J by 3 bases; unmatched bases: 3. Generated by immunoSEQ multiplex PCR, the TCRdb table keeps only in-frame clones and is missing some. Of roughly 260,000 clones listed, about 91% are singletons. This clone showed up just once. Seattle patient enrollment occurred during active infection, with longitudinal follow-up thereafter. Sequencing used peripheral blood. This chain uses TRBV5-1 with TRBJ1-2, with TRBD1 matching over 8 bases. The origin of this receptor is a person aged 18-30 years with COVID-19, enrolled during active disease. The CDR3 region is CASSTGGDYGYTF. In DNA, the CDR3 is TGCGCCAGCAGTACAGGGGGGGACTATGGCTACACCTTC.